Listed here is a single T cell receptor (beta chain). This record comes from a study of technical replicates of blood from a handful of donors. Clones were sequenced by immunoSEQ multiplex PCR, and TCRdb holds only the in-frame ones, with some missing. This sample has roughly 68,000 clones; 95% to 97% occur once, and the top ten carry approximately 0.3%. Germline V gene sequence: CDR1 SGHAT, CDR2 FQNNGV. Trimming removed 6 bases at V and 4 bases at J, with 10 bases between. The CDR3 runs 12 residues. Sequencing used T cells isolated from PBMCs. The TCR sequence derives from a human donor in good health. V and J are TRBV11-2 and TRBJ2-7, with D perhaps TRBD1 (6 bases). The CDR3 DNA is TGTGCCAGCAGACAGGGTTCGTACGAGCAGTACTTC. It specifies CASRQGSYEQYF.